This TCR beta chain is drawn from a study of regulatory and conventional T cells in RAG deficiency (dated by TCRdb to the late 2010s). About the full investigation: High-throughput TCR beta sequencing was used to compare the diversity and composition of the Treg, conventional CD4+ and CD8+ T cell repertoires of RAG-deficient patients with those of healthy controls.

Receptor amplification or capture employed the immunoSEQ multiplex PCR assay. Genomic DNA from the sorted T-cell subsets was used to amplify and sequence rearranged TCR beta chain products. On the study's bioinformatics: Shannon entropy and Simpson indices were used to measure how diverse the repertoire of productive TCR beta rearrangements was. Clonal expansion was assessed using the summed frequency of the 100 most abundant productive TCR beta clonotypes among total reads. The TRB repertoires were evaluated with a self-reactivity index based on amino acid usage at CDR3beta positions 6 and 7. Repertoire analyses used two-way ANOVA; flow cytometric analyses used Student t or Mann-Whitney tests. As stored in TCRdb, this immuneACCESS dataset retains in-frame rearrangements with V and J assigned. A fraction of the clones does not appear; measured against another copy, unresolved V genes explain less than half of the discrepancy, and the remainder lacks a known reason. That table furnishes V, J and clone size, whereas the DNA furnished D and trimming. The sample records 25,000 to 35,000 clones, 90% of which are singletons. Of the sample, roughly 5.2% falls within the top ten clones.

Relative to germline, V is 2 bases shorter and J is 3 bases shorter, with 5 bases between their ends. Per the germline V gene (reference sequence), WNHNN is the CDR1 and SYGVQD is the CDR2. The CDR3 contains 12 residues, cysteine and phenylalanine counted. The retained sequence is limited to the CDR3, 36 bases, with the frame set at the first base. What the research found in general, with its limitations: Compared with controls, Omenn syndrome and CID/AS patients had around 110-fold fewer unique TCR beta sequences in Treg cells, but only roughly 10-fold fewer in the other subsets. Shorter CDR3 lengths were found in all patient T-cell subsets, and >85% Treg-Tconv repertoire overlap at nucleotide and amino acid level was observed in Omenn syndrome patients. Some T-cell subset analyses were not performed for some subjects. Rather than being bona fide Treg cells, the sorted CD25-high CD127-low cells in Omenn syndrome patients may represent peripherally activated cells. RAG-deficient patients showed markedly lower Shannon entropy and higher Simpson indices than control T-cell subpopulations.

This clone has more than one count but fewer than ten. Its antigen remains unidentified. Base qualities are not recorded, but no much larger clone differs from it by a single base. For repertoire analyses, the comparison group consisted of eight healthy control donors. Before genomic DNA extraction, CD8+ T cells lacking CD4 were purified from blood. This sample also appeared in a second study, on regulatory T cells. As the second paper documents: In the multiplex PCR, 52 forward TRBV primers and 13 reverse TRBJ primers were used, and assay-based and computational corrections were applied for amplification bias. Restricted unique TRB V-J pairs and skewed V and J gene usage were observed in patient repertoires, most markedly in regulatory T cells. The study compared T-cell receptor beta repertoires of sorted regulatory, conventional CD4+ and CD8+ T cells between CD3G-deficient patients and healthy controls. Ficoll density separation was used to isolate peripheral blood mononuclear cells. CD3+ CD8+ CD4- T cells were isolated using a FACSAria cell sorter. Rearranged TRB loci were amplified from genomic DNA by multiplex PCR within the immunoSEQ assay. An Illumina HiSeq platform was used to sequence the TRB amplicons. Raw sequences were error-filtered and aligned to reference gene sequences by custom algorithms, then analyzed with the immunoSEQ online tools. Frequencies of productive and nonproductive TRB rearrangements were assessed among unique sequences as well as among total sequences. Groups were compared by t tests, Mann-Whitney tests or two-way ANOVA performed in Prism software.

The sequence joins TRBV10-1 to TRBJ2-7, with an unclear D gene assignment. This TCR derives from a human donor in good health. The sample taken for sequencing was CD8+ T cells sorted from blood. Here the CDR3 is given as CASSEGFYEQYF. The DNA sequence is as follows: TGCGCCAGCAGTGAGGGCTTCTACGAGCAGTACTTC.